The entry below describes one T cell receptor (beta chain). This specimen belongs to a study of T-cell reconstitution after alpha-beta-depleted transplantation in children. Preparation of the TCRbeta library used unique molecular identifiers. TCRdb fed the PCR reads into MiXCR, producing one record per CDR3 protein. This table holds 450,000 to 600,000 distinct CDR3 sequences, around 18% found once. V was shortened by 3 bases and J by 1 base, with 13 bases between the two germline ends. CDR3 length equals 15 residues. Germline V gene sequence: CDR1 DFQATT, CDR2 SNEGSKA (reference sequence). The origin of this receptor is a human donor who donated a stem cell graft to a child with acute lymphoblastic leukemia. V is TRBV20-1 and J is TRBJ1-5; the D gene is possibly TRBD1 (6 bases). The sequencing used PBMCs from the stem cell graft donor, collected from the stem cell graft. This CDR3 reads CSARPPGASNQPQHF. Here the CDR3 DNA reads TGCAGTGCTAGGCCCCCGGGGGCGAGCAATCAGCCCCAGCATTTT.